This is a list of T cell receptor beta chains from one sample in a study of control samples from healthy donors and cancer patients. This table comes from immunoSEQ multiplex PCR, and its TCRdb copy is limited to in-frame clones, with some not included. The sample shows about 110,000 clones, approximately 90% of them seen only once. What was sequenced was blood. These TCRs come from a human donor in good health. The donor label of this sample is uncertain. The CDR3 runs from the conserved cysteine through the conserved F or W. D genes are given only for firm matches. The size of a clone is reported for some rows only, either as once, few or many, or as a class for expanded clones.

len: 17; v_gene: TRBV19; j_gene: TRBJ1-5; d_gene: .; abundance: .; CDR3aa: CASSTQSGVASNQPQHF; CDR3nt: TGTGCCAGTAGTACCCAATCGGGGGTGGCCAGCAATCAGCCCCAGCATTTT
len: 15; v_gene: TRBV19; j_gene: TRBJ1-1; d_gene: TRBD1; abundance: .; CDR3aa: CASTPGTVENTEAFF; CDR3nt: TGTGCCAGTACCCCCGGGACAGTGGAGAACACTGAAGCTTTCTTT
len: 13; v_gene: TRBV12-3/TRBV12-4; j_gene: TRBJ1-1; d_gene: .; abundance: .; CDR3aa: CASSHRVNTEAFF; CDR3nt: TGTGCCAGCAGTCACAGGGTGAACACTGAAGCTTTCTTT
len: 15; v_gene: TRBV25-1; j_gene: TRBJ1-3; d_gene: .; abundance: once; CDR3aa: CASSEWRGIGNTIYF; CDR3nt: TGTGCCAGCAGTGAATGGAGGGGGATTGGAAACACCATATATTTT
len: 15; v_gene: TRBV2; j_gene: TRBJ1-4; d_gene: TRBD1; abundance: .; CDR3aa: CASRLGTGFSEKLFF; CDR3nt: TGTGCCAGCAGACTCGGGACAGGGTTTTCCGAAAAACTGTTTTTT
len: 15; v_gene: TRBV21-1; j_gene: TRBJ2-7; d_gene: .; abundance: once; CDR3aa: CASKFEDRYGDEQYF; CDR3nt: TGTGCCAGCAAATTCGAGGACCGGTATGGGGACGAGCAGTACTTC
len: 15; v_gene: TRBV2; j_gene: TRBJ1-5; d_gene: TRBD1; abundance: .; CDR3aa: CASRADRGGDQPQHF; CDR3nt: TGTGCCAGCAGGGCAGACAGGGGAGGCGACCAGCCCCAGCATTTT
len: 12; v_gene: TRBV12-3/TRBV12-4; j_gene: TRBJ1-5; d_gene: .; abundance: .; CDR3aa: CASSPSGQPQHF; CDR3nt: TGTGCCAGCAGCCCATCGGGTCAGCCCCAGCATTTT
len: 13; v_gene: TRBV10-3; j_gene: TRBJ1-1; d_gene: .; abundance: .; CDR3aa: CAVHRDGNTEAFF; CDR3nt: TGTGCCGTACACAGGGATGGGAACACTGAAGCTTTCTTT
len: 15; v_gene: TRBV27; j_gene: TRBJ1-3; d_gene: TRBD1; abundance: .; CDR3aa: CASSSGRGGGNTIYF; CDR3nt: TGTGCCAGCAGTTCGGGCAGGGGGGGTGGAAACACCATATATTTT
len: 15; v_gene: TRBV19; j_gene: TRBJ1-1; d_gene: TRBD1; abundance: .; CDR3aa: CASSNPGTGNTEAFF; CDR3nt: TGTGCCAGTAGTAACCCCGGGACAGGAAACACTGAAGCTTTCTTT
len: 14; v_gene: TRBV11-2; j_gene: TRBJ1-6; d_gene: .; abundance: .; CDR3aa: CASSRSRGNSPLHF; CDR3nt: TGTGCCAGCAGCCGCTCCCGGGGTAATTCACCCCTCCACTTT
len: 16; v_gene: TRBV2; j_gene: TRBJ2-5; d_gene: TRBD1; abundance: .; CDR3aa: CASKRGDRGLGETQYF; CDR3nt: TGTGCCAGCAAGAGGGGGGACAGGGGGCTCGGAGAGACCCAGTACTTC
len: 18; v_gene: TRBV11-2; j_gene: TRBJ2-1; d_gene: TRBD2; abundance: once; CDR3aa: CASSSLKLAGGPRNEQFF; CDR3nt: TGTGCCAGCAGCTCCCTGAAGCTAGCGGGGGGGCCTCGTAATGAGCAGTTCTTC
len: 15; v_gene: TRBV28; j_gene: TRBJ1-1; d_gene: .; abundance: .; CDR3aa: CASRTKPSDRSQAFF; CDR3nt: TGTGCCAGCAGAACTAAGCCATCGGACCGCAGCCAAGCTTTCTTT
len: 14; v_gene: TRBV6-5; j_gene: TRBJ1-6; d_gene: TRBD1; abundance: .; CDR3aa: CASTGQAVDSPLHF; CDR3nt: TGTGCCAGCACCGGACAGGCGGTAGATTCACCCCTCCACTTT
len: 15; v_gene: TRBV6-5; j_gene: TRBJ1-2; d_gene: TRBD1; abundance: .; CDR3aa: CASSGQKGGGWGYTF; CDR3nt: TGTGCCAGCAGCGGACAAAAAGGGGGCGGGTGGGGCTACACCTTC
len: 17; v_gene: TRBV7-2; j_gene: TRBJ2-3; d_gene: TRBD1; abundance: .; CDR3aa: CASSSLRQGARTDTQYF; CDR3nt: TGTGCCAGCAGCTCCCTTCGACAGGGGGCACGCACAGATACGCAGTATTTT
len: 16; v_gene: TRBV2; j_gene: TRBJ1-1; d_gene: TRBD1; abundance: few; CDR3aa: CASRGPGQEIRSEAFF; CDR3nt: TGTGCCAGCAGGGGCCCGGGACAGGAGATTAGAAGTGAAGCTTTCTTT
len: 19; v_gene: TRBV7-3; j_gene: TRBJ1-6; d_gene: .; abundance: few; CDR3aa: CASSFNDLPNSSYNSPLHF; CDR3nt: TGTGCCAGCAGCTTTAACGATCTACCGAACAGCTCCTATAATTCACCCCTCCACTTT
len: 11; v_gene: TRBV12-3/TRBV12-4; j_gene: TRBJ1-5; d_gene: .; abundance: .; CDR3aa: CASSLDQPQHF; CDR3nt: TGTGCCAGCAGTTTGGATCAGCCCCAGCATTTT
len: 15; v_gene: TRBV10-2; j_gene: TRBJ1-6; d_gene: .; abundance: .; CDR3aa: CASLGVSSYNSPLHF; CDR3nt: TGCGCCTCCTTGGGGGTGAGCTCCTATAATTCACCCCTCCACTTT
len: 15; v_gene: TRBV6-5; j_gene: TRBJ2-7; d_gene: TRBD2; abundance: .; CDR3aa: CASSLIAGQSYEQYF; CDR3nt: TGTGCCAGCAGCCTCATAGCGGGGCAATCCTACGAGCAGTACTTC
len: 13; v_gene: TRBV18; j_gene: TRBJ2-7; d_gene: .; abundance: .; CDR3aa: CASSPRDDYEQYF; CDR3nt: TGTGCCAGCTCACCAAGGGACGACTACGAGCAGTACTTC
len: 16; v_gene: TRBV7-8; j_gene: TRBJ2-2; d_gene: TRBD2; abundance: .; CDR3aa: CASSRLAGANTGELFF; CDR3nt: TGTGCCAGCAGCCGACTAGCGGGAGCGAACACCGGGGAGCTGTTTTTT
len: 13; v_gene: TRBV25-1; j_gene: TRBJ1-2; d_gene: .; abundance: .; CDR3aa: CASSIGGSYGYTF; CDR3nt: TGTGCCAGCAGTATCGGCGGTTCATATGGCTACACCTTC
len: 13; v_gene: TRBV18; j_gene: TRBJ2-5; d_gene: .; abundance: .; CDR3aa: CASSPAGAETQYF; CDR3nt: TGTGCCAGCTCACCAGCGGGGGCAGAGACCCAGTACTTC
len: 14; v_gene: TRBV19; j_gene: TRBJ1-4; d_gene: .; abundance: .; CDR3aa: CASSMARGNEKLFF; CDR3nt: TGTGCCAGTAGTATGGCCAGGGGAAATGAAAAACTGTTTTTT
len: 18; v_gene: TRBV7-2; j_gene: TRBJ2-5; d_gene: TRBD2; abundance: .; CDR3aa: CASRPPSTSGVFQETQYF; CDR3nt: TGTGCCAGCAGACCACCTTCGACTAGCGGGGTCTTTCAAGAGACCCAGTACTTC
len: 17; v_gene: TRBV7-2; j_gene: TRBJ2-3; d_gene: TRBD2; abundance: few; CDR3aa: CASSSGTSGGAIDTQYF; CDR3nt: TGTGCCAGCAGCTCCGGGACTAGCGGGGGGGCGATAGATACGCAGTATTTT
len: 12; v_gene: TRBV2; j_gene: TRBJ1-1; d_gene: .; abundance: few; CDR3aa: CASQIQLHEAFF; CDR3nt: TGTGCCAGCCAAATACAGCTTCATGAAGCTTTCTTT